This T cell receptor (beta chain) is from a study of shared clonotypes between healthy human individuals. Trimming cost V 5 bases and J 3 bases, with 9 bases left between them. The germline V gene has CDR1 SEHNR and CDR2 FQNEAQ (reference sequence). The CDR3 extends over 13 amino acids. TCRdb's table, derived via immunoSEQ multiplex PCR, lists solely in-frame clones and lacks some. The sample has fewer than 2.5 million clones; 93% are singletons. A word on this clone: Different DNA sequences within this sample yield the same CDR3.

The chain couples TRBV7-9 to TRBJ2-3, with a possible D match to TRBD2 (6 bases). This sequence was found in a man aged 18 to 30 in good health. Some clones in this sample may be carry-over from other donors' samples. Sequenced input: naive CD4+ T cells from PBMCs. The sample's subset: CD45RA+ positively selected. The CDR3 region is CASSRRGTDTQYF. The CDR3 DNA sequence: TGTGCCAGCAGCCGGCGGGGAACAGATACGCAGTATTTT. The variable domain in full, completed from reference TRBV7-9 and TRBJ2-3, reads DTGVSQNPRHKITKRGQNVTFRCDPISEHNRLYWYRQTLGQGPEFLTYFQNEAQLEKSRLLSDRFSAERPKGSFSTLEIQRTEQGDSAMYLCASSRRGTDTQYFGPGTRLTVL.